Listed here is a single T cell receptor (beta chain). Its antigen remains unknown. The sample originates from a study of radiotherapy plus CTLA-4 blockade in lung cancer. Study-level background: Disease control was present in more than 30% of patients, and objective responses in 18%. Findings and limits, study-wide: Response, reportedly, was best predicted by interferon-beta along with early blood T cell clone dynamics. There was expansion of tumor-derived TCR clones in blood after radiotherapy plus ipilimumab.

Germline V gene data show CDR1 as SNHLY and CDR2 as FYNNEI. The CDR3 spans 15 residues. V lost 8 bases, J lost 6 bases, and 9 bases stayed unmatched. Chemo-refractory metastatic non-small-cell lung cancer patients underwent focal radiation alongside CTLA-4 blockade with ipilimumab. The data were produced by immunoSEQ multiplex PCR, yet TCRdb's version contains in-frame clones alone and is incomplete. The table shows over 30,000 clones, with 60% to 80% occurring only once. This specimen consisted of peripheral blood, obtained from a patient treated with radiotherapy plus ipilimumab. The sequence was collected from a human donor with non-small cell lung cancer whose response to radiotherapy plus ipilimumab could not be evaluated. V usage is TRBV2 and J usage is TRBJ1-6; TRBD1 matches at 8 bases. The CDR3 nucleotides are TGTGCCAGCCGACCCCCGGGACAGGTTAATTCACCCCTCCACTTT. This encodes CASRPPGQVNSPLHF.